The 10 T cell receptor beta chains presented below share a single source sample, sequenced in a study of blood T cell repertoires in COVID-19. Here immunoSEQ multiplex PCR was the method, and the copy in TCRdb shows in-frame clones only, minus some. The repertoire consists of about 330,000 clones, with around 88% occurring once and the leading ten covering 1.2%. Sequencing was performed on peripheral blood. The receptors derive from a woman between 50 and 59 years old with acute or convalescent COVID-19.

The V and J genes are TRBV7-8 and TRBJ1-1; D call uncertain. The CDR3 spans 14 residues. With 5 bases removed from V and 5 bases from J, the gap between germline ends came to 15 bases. Germline CDR1 is SGHVS and CDR2 is FQNEAQ. CDR3: CASSQDSVWTEAFF. The CDR3 DNA reads as TGTGCCAGCAGCCAGGACTCGGTTTGGACTGAAGCTTTCTTT.

This clone was recorded once. The V call is TRBV7-6, the J call TRBJ2-1; 12 bases are a match to TRBD1. Germline V gene sequence: CDR1 SGHVS, CDR2 FNYEAQ. The CDR3 covers 15 residues. The J segment lost 9 bases and the V segment lost 2 bases, leaving 5 bases of the junction unmatched. CDR3 coding DNA: TGTGCCAGCAGCTTAATGGGACAGGGGGCGTCTGAGCAGTTCTTC. This translates into CASSLMGQGASEQFF.

The J gene is TRBJ2-7, the V gene TRBV29-1, with D maybe TRBD2 (6 bases). Trimming left V 4 bases short and J 3 bases short, with 10 bases between. The CDR3 extends over 12 amino acids. Germline CDR1 reads SQVTM; CDR2 reads ANQGSEA. CDR3 protein: CSVGVGGYEQYF. The CDR3 DNA follows: TGCAGCGTTGGTGTGGGGGGCTACGAGCAGTACTTC.

The V and J genes are TRBV5-1 and TRBJ1-3; a weak D match, TRBD1 (6 bases). This CDR3 is 15 amino acids long. Germline CDR1 and CDR2: SGHRS and YFSETQ. The V end lost 4 bases, the J end lost 0 bases, and 11 bases lay between the germline ends. In DNA form, the CDR3 reads TGCGCCAGCAGCCCGGCAGGGGCCTCTGGAAACACCATATATTTT. It encodes CASSPAGASGNTIYF.

This rearrangement joins TRBV10-3 to TRBJ2-5; D may be TRBD1 (9 bases). Trimming cost V 4 bases and J 1 base, with 16 bases left between them. From germline, CDR1 is ENHRY and CDR2 SYGVKD. The CDR3 runs to 16 residues. This chain's CDR3 is CAISAGGDRVQETQYF. In DNA, the CDR3 is TGTGCCATCAGTGCGGGGGGGGACAGGGTCCAAGAGACCCAGTACTTC.

V usage is TRBV19 and J usage is TRBJ1-3; TRBD1 matches at 8 bases. CDR1 LNHDA and CDR2 SQIVND come from the germline V gene (reference sequence). V lost 3 bases, J lost 2 bases, and 3 bases stayed unmatched. This CDR3 comprises 15 residues. This CDR3 reads CASSMSRGPGNTIYF. CDR3 coding DNA: TGTGCCAGTAGTATGAGCAGGGGGCCTGGAAACACCATATATTTT.

This sequence joins TRBV7-2 and TRBJ1-3; no definite D call. The germline CDR1 and CDR2 sequences are SGHTA and FQGNSA. CDR3 length: 12 amino acids. V dropped 5 bases and J dropped 7 bases, with 9 bases sitting between them. In DNA, the CDR3 is TGTGCCAGCAGCCTAATTTCCAACACCATATATTTT. Translating it yields CASSLISNTIYF.

The V and J genes are TRBV18 and TRBJ2-3, with 11 bases matching TRBD2. This CDR3 comprises 14 residues. The V gene end was trimmed by 9 bases and the J gene end by 0 bases; junction bases not matched to a gene: 2. CDR1 is KGHSH, CDR2 LQKENI, per germline. The CDR3 nucleotides read TGTGCCAGTCGGACTAGCGGGAGCACAGATACGCAGTATTTT. Its protein is CASRTSGSTDTQYF.

The rearrangement uses TRBV7-3 and TRBJ2-1; 8 bases agree with TRBD2. CDR1 SGHTA and CDR2 FQGTGA come from the germline V gene. This CDR3 comprises 16 residues. Trimming removed 4 bases from V and 4 bases from J; junction bases left unmatched: 9. For the CDR3, the DNA is TGTGCCAGCAGCTCTCAAGGAGCGGGAGCTTACAATGAGCAGTTCTTC. It encodes CASSSQGAGAYNEQFF.

This clone was counted between two and nine times. V gene TRBV5-1 combines with J gene TRBJ2-7; 8 bases are shared with TRBD2. This CDR3 comprises 15 residues. Losses at the gene ends were 0 bases for V and 5 bases for J; bases not matched to a gene: 7. Germline V gene lookup returns CDR1 SGHRS and CDR2 YFSETQ. The CDR3 here is CASSLVLAGGNEQYF. In nucleotides, the CDR3 is TGCGCCAGCAGCTTGGTTCTGGCGGGAGGTAACGAGCAGTACTTC.